This entry lists 10 T cell receptor beta chains sequenced from one sample in a study of T-cell reconstitution after alpha-beta-depleted transplantation in children. The authors prepared the TCRbeta library with unique molecular identifiers. MiXCR, applied by TCRdb to the PCR reads, yields one record per CDR3 protein. The repertoire holds a few hundred thousand distinct CDR3 sequences, roughly 13% seen once, with approximately 2% in the top ten. Material: PBMCs, mostly from graft donor cells, obtained 360 days after TCRalphabeta/CD19-depleted stem cell transplant. Source of these receptors: a male patient younger than 18 who had a stem cell transplant for acute myeloid leukemia, so the T cells may come from the graft donor.

The rearrangement uses TRBV20-1 and TRBJ2-7; tentative D call: TRBD2 (7 bases). The CDR3 is 15 residues long. Germline V gives CDR1 DFQATT, CDR2 SNEGSKA (reference sequence). The V end lost 1 base, the J end lost 3 bases, and 16 bases lay between the germline ends. CDR3 protein: CSARGWGLAVYEQYF. For the CDR3, the DNA is TGCAGTGCTAGAGGTTGGGGGCTAGCGGTCTACGAGCAGTACTTC.

This chain links TRBV20-1 with TRBJ2-1; 9 nucleotides agree with TRBD2. J gave up 4 bases and V 7 bases, and 8 bases lay outside the gene matches. Germline V gene sequence: CDR1 DFQATT, CDR2 SNEGSKA (reference sequence). This CDR3 region has 14 residues. The CDR3 reads CSDATSGGYNEQFF. The CDR3 nucleotides read TGCAGTGACGCGACTAGCGGCGGGTACAATGAGCAGTTCTTC.

The table lists this clonotype with a few counts. V usage is TRBV5-1 and J usage is TRBJ2-1; no clear D. V was pared by 5 bases and J by 1 base, with 16 bases between. The CDR3 is 16 residues long. Per germline, CDR1 SGHRS and CDR2 YFSETQ. The CDR3: CASRPLPNLSYNEQFF. The CDR3 region has the DNA TGCGCCAGCAGACCCCTCCCCAACCTTTCCTACAATGAGCAGTTCTTC.

The rearrangement uses TRBV29-1 and TRBJ1-4; 11 nucleotides agree with TRBD1. Per germline, CDR1 SQVTM and CDR2 ANQGSEA. The CDR3 is 13 amino acids. J lost 7 bases, V lost 4 bases, and 2 bases had no gene match. In DNA form, the CDR3 reads TGCAGCGTTGGCGGGACAGGGGGTGAAAAACTGTTTTTT. Its protein product is CSVGGTGGEKLFF.

V usage is TRBV28 and J usage is TRBJ1-4; tentative D call: TRBD1 (5 bases). CDR3 size: 16 residues. Germline values: CDR1 MDHEN, CDR2 SYDVKM. The V and J ends lost 5 bases and 5 bases respectively, with 18 bases between them. In DNA, the CDR3 is TGTGCCAGCAGTCCACTTGTTCTACAGGCGAATGAAAAACTGTTTTTT. Translating it yields CASSPLVLQANEKLFF.

This clonotype has ten or more counts. V usage is TRBV7-3 and J usage is TRBJ2-1; perhaps TRBD1 as D (6 bases). Germline CDR1 SGHTA, CDR2 FQGTGA. This CDR3 spans 14 amino acids. V was shortened by 5 bases and J by 4 bases, with 12 bases between the two germline ends. The CDR3 sequence: CASSQTGPYNEQFF. The CDR3 nucleotides are TGTGCCAGCAGCCAGACAGGACCATACAATGAGCAGTTCTTC. Complete variable domain (other parts from reference TRBV7-3 and TRBJ2-1): GAGVSQTPSNKVTEKGKYVELRCDPISGHTALYWYRQSLGQGPEFLIYFQGTGAADDSGLPNDRFFAVRPEGSVSTLKIQRTERGDSAVYLCASSQTGPYNEQFFGPGTRLTVL.

The CDR3 nucleotides are TGTGCCTGGAGTAGGGGCTCCTACGAGCAGTACTTC. The encoded protein is CAWSRGSYEQYF. The chain uses TRBV30 and TRBJ2-7, with D maybe TRBD1 (5 bases). Trimming took 2 bases from V and 0 from J, leaving 5 bases between them. The CDR3 contains 12 residues. Germline CDR1 is GTSNPN and CDR2 is SVGIG (reference sequence).

About this clonotype: A junction boundary mismatches the germline segment, possibly from a read error. The gene calls are TRBV5-1 and TRBJ2-2; 9 bases are shared with TRBD2. CDR1 is SGHRS, CDR2 YFSETQ, per germline. This CDR3 is built from 18 residues. CDR3 nucleotides: TGCGCCAGCAGCTTCGTGTTAGCGGGAGTCGGGGACACCGAGGAGCTGTTTTTT. Amino acid sequence: CASSFVLAGVGDTEELFF.

This clonotype was seen repeatedly, ten times or more. The chain has TRBV5-1 and TRBJ2-7; TRBD2 agrees at 8 bases. Germline values: CDR1 SGHRS, CDR2 YFSETQ. The CDR3 is 18 residues long. V lost 0 bases to trimming and J lost 2 bases; unmatched junction nucleotides: 13. This chain's CDR3 is CASSLAPAGDEYPYEQYF. The CDR3 DNA sequence: TGCGCCAGCAGCTTGGCCCCAGCGGGGGATGAGTACCCCTACGAGCAGTACTTC.

The table lists this clonotype with a few counts. The chain is built from TRBV15 and TRBJ2-2, with no clear D. The length of the CDR3 is 14 residues. V lost 5 bases and J 4 bases, leaving 11 bases between the germline ends. Germline V gives CDR1 LNHNV, CDR2 YYDKDF (reference sequence). The CDR3 sequence: CATSLLVVTGELFF. The CDR3 nucleotides read TGTGCCACCAGCCTCCTAGTTGTCACCGGGGAGCTGTTTTTT. Based on the CDR3 plus reference TRBV15 and TRBJ2-2, the full variable domain is DAMVIQNPRYQVTQFGKPVTLSCSQTLNHNVMYWYQQKSSQAPKLLFHYYDKDFNNEADTPDNFQSRRPNTSFCFLDIRSPGLGDTAMYLCATSLLVVTGELFFGEGSRLTVL.